This is a list of T cell receptor beta chains from one sample in a study of blood T cell repertoires in COVID-19. Assay used: immunoSEQ multiplex PCR; TCRdb lists only in-frame clones, some missing. The sample includes about 200,000 clones, approximately 85% of them seen just once. Sequencing input: peripheral blood. These receptors all come from a woman aged 65 to 85 with COVID-19, enrolled during active disease. CDR3s include the opening cysteine and the closing phenylalanine or tryptophan. A D gene is named only where the DNA matches it firmly. The size entry is marked missing in some rows and otherwise reads once, few, many or a size class.

>NA|TRBJ1-4|TRBD1|TRBV24-1
CATSDASAGGYEKLFF
TGTGCCACCAGTGACGCATCGGCAGGGGGGTATGAAAAACTGTTTTTT
>NA|TRBJ1-5|NA|TRBV7-2
CASSSQGVSQPQHF
TGTGCCAGCAGCTCCCAAGGGGTAAGCCAGCCCCAGCATTTT
>NA|TRBJ1-1|NA|TRBV6-5
CASSPRGDTEAFF
TGTGCCAGCAGCCCCCGGGGGGACACTGAAGCTTTCTTT
>few|TRBJ2-1|NA|TRBV11-3
CASSFIKPGEQFF
TGTGCCAGCAGCTTTATCAAACCGGGGGAGCAGTTCTTC
>NA|TRBJ1-2|TRBD1|TRBV11-1
CASSSVTTGRYYGYTF
TGTGCCAGCAGCAGCGTCACGACAGGGCGGTACTATGGCTACACCTTC
>NA|TRBJ2-1|TRBD2|TRBV24-1
CATSEDPGREYYNEQFF
TGTGCCACCAGTGAAGACCCAGGGAGGGAATATTACAATGAGCAGTTCTTC
>NA|TRBJ1-3|TRBD1|TRBV9
CASSVGQAFSGNTIYF
TGTGCCAGCAGCGTCGGACAGGCCTTCTCTGGAAACACCATATATTTT
>NA|TRBJ2-7|TRBD2|TRBV27
CASFPAGSYEQYF
TGTGCCAGCTTCCCAGCGGGAAGCTACGAGCAGTACTTC
>NA|TRBJ1-1|TRBD1|TRBV6-1
CASRQGAVNTEAFF
TGTGCCAGCAGACAGGGGGCAGTGAACACTGAAGCTTTCTTT
>NA|TRBJ1-6|NA|TRBV2
CASSQTSNYSPLHF
TGTGCCAGCAGTCAGACAAGTAACTATTCACCCCTCCACTTT
>NA|TRBJ1-2|NA|TRBV5-5
CASSLETDNYGYTF
TGTGCCAGCAGCTTGGAAACAGATAACTATGGCTACACCTTC
>NA|TRBJ1-1|NA|TRBV5-8
CASSLAGGRVRDTEAFF
TGTGCCAGCAGCTTGGCCGGGGGGCGGGTCAGGGACACTGAAGCTTTCTTT
>once|TRBJ1-1|TRBD1|TRBV11-3
CASNPGTGKRGTEAFF
TGTGCCAGCAACCCCGGGACAGGGAAGAGGGGCACTGAAGCTTTCTTT
>NA|TRBJ1-5|TRBD1|TRBV4-3
CASSQEAGGYQPQHF
TGCGCCAGCAGCCAAGAAGCAGGGGGATATCAGCCCCAGCATTTT
>NA|TRBJ2-2|TRBD1|TRBV29-1
CSVEVGTGPNTGELFF
TGCAGCGTTGAAGTGGGGACAGGGCCGAACACCGGGGAGCTGTTTTTT
>few|TRBJ1-1|NA|TRBV19
CASSTKATTEAFF
TGTGCCAGTAGTACCAAAGCGACCACTGAGGCTTTCTTT
>NA|TRBJ1-2|TRBD1|TRBV7-9
CASSAKTEAEDRGFYGYTF
TGTGCCAGCAGCGCGAAGACTGAGGCAGAGGACAGGGGGTTCTATGGCTACACCTTC
>NA|TRBJ1-5|TRBD1|TRBV18
CASSPGQGGNQPQHF
TGTGCCAGCTCACCAGGACAGGGGGGCAATCAGCCCCAGCATTTT
>NA|TRBJ1-6|NA|TRBV30
CAWSAGVSSYNSPLHF
TGTGCCTGGAGTGCAGGGGTTAGCTCCTATAATTCACCCCTCCACTTT
>NA|TRBJ1-5|TRBD1|TRBV18
CASSPDPGTGDQPQHF
TGTGCCAGCTCACCCGACCCCGGGACAGGGGATCAGCCCCAGCATTTT
>NA|TRBJ2-3|NA|TRBV7-2
CASSFGNRGGTDTQYF
TGTGCCAGCAGCTTCGGCAATCGCGGGGGCACAGATACGCAGTATTTT
>NA|TRBJ1-2|NA|TRBV6-2/TRBV6-3
CASSYGQGDGYTF
TGTGCCAGCAGTTACGGGCAGGGCGATGGCTACACCTTC
>once|TRBJ2-3|NA|TRBV18
CASSLTDTQYF
TGTGCCAGCTCCCTTACAGATACGCAGTATTTT
>NA|TRBJ1-2|NA|TRBV10-3
CATTAENYGYTF
TGTGCCACCACGGCGGAAAACTATGGCTACACCTTC
>NA|TRBJ1-3|TRBD1|TRBV7-9
CASSPGQGALSGNTIYF
TGTGCCAGCAGCCCAGGACAGGGGGCTCTCTCTGGAAACACCATATATTTT
>NA|TRBJ2-5|TRBD1|TRBV7-2
CASSLWVRDRGRQETQYF
TGTGCCAGCAGCTTATGGGTTCGGGACAGGGGGCGTCAAGAGACCCAGTACTTC
>NA|TRBJ2-3|NA|TRBV4-3
CASSQGTGMTDTQYF
TGCGCCAGCAGCCAAGGGACGGGGATGACAGATACGCAGTATTTT
>NA|TRBJ2-3|TRBD2|TRBV7-2
CASSLVGTSYSTDTQYF
TGTGCCAGCAGCTTAGTTGGGACTAGCTACTCCACAGATACGCAGTATTTT
>few|TRBJ1-2|TRBD1|TRBV18
CASSTRDRNFYGYTF
TGTGCCAGCTCAACAAGGGACAGGAATTTCTATGGCTACACCTTC
>NA|TRBJ1-1|TRBD1|TRBV6-5
CASRVTGFAEAFF
TGTGCCAGCAGAGTGACAGGGTTCGCTGAAGCTTTCTTT
>NA|TRBJ1-1|NA|TRBV5-4
CASSPIRGTTSTEAFF
TGTGCCAGCAGCCCAATTAGGGGGACAACGAGCACTGAAGCTTTCTTT
>NA|TRBJ2-7|NA|TRBV6-2/TRBV6-3
CASSYQDKQYF
TGTGCCAGCAGTTATCAGGATAAGCAGTACTTC
>NA|TRBJ1-2|NA|TRBV27
CASSPTSLRSLLVGYTF
TGTGCCAGCAGTCCCACGTCTCTTAGGAGTTTGCTTGTCGGCTACACCTTC
>NA|TRBJ2-3|TRBD2|TRBV30
CAWRDNSGRVDATDTQYF
TGTGCCTGGAGGGATAATAGCGGGAGGGTAGACGCCACAGATACGCAGTATTTT
>few|TRBJ1-1|NA|TRBV29-1
CSVGREGPNTEAFF
TGCAGCGTTGGGCGGGAGGGGCCTAACACTGAAGCTTTCTTT
>few|TRBJ1-1|NA|TRBV6-4
CASSETAATEAFF
TGTGCCAGCAGTGAGACCGCGGCTACTGAAGCTTTCTTT
>once|TRBJ2-5|NA|TRBV2
CASSETGSETQYF
TGTGCCAGCAGTGAAACAGGGAGCGAGACCCAGTACTTC
>once|TRBJ2-3|TRBD2|TRBV3-1/TRBV3-2
CASNPGGRTDTQYF
TGTGCCAGCAATCCCGGCGGGAGGACAGATACGCAGTATTTT
>NA|TRBJ1-1|NA|TRBV9
CASSVAAGTEAFF
TGTGCCAGCAGCGTAGCCGCGGGCACTGAAGCTTTCTTT
>few|TRBJ1-1|NA|TRBV11-2
CASSFLTQGLAEAFF
TGTGCCAGCAGCTTTCTAACTCAGGGATTGGCTGAAGCTTTCTTT
>few|TRBJ1-6|NA|TRBV2
CASSRGGGPHSPLHF
TGTGCCAGCAGTAGGGGGGGCGGTCCCCATTCACCCCTCCACTTT
>few|TRBJ1-2|TRBD1|TRBV7-2
CASSPRGPGQGVDGYTF
TGTGCCAGCAGCCCCCGCGGGCCGGGACAGGGTGTGGATGGCTACACCTTC
>few|TRBJ2-5|TRBD2|TRBV3-1/TRBV3-2
CASSGTSGQETQYF
TGTGCCAGCAGCGGGACTAGCGGGCAAGAGACCCAGTACTTC
>NA|TRBJ1-2|NA|TRBV6-6
CASSYEQPYGYTF
TGTGCCAGCAGTTACGAACAGCCTTATGGCTACACCTTC
>NA|TRBJ2-7|NA|TRBV6-1
CASSYPGTYEQYF
TGTGCCAGCAGTTATCCCGGGACCTACGAGCAGTACTTC
>NA|TRBJ1-6|NA|TRBV19
CASSMGGSYNSPLHF
TGTGCCAGTAGTATGGGGGGCTCCTATAATTCACCCCTCCACTTT
>NA|TRBJ1-6|NA|TRBV4-3
CASSQENRQVNSPLHF
TGCGCCAGCAGCCAGGAAAATAGACAGGTTAATTCACCCCTCCACTTT
>NA|TRBJ1-4|NA|TRBV19
CASSIQINEKLFF
TGTGCCAGTAGTATCCAGATTAATGAAAAACTGTTTTTT
>NA|TRBJ1-1|TRBD1|TRBV6-4
CASRDRNTGTEAFF
TGTGCCAGCAGGGACAGGAATACAGGCACTGAAGCTTTCTTT